Detailed here is one T cell receptor beta chain. No cognate antigen has been identified for it. Base qualities are not at hand, and no much larger clone is one base apart. The sample is drawn from a study of cytomegalovirus exposure and HLA in healthy donors (dated by TCRdb to about 2017). About the study as a whole: According to a later analysis, the 120 or so validation repertoires were produced on the same platform as the approximately 600 repertoires of the first cohort. Along with the 666-subject first cohort, a separate validation cohort of approximately 110 different subjects was used. The study was designed to test whether signatures of past pathogen exposure could be identified by cataloging public T cell receptors. To predict cytomegalovirus infection status, the study brought together high-throughput TCR immunosequencing, statistical association of individual TCRs with disease status, and machine learning. General findings and caveats noted by the study authors: In a later analysis, TCRs clustered in the first cohort were found to also tend to co-occur in the roughly 110 validation repertoires, with 85% to 95% of cluster scores above 0. Most TCR sequences were observed very rarely across donors, whereas some public TCRs were present in many individuals. A later analysis had no HLA typing for the validation cohort, so co-occurrence there was scored across all 130 or so repertoires. In the study, roughly 160 TCR beta chains were listed as associated with cytomegalovirus. The authors suggested that the approach could potentially be generalized to other disease states and immunological phenotypes. In vitro tests confirmed that a few of the cytomegalovirus-associated TCR beta chains recognize cytomegalovirus antigens. In both the original and validation cohorts, the classifier was reported to diagnose cytomegalovirus status with high specificity and sensitivity.

The donors belonged to the validation cohort of around 120 subjects, which was separate from the roughly 700-subject first cohort. From the cysteine up to the phenylalanine, the CDR3 has a length of 13 residues. Solely the CDR3 DNA is kept, with 39 bases framed from the first base. CDR1 and CDR2, looked up from the germline V gene, are SGHDN and FVKESK. For this chain, trimming is 4 bases at the V end and 9 bases at the J end, and the number of junction bases without a gene match is 7. Libraries came from the immunoSEQ multiplex PCR assay. The original pipeline was this. To diagnose cytomegalovirus status from the catalog of TCR beta chain sequences, a statistical classification framework was built. Entries here come from immuneACCESS through TCRdb and include only in-frame sequences with V and J called. Some clones fail to appear in such tables; in the studies checked, an unresolved V gene covers under half of the shortfall, and the cause of the remainder is unknown. Clonal size and the V and J genes are those of that table, whereas D and trimming came from the DNA. Here the sample has about 98,000 clones; approximately 84% occur a single time. The ten largest make up approximately 5.8% of the sample.

The chain is made from TRBV14 and TRBJ2-7, and 9 junction bases match TRBD1. The sample comprised PBMCs. The sequence derives from a man aged 18 to 30 in good health and CMV-seropositive. The DNA sequence reads TGTGCCAGCAGCCCGACAGGGGGGTCGGTGCAGTACTTC. It specifies CASSPTGGSVQYF.